Following are 5 T cell receptor beta chains from one sample sequenced in a study of T cell responses to AZD1222 COVID-19 vaccine (dated by TCRdb to 2020 to 2022). Taken with the paper, the label for time point translates to: about 28 days (+/-7) after the second vaccine dose. Library creation used the immunoSEQ multiplex PCR assay. Held by TCRdb, this immuneACCESS table contains in-frame sequences only and omits some clones. Under half of the omission traces to an unresolved V gene where checked; the cause of the rest is unknown. The sample records roughly 40,000 clones, around 89% of which are singletons. The ten most abundant clones make up 25% of the sample. The sequencing used peripheral blood, collected 28 days after the second AZD1222 dose. These receptors were obtained from an adult who received the AZD1222 COVID-19 vaccine.

This clone occurred once. This chain links TRBV7-3 with TRBJ1-6, with 8 bases identical to TRBD1. The J segment lost 11 bases and the V segment lost 5 bases, leaving 8 bases of the junction unmatched. Germline V gives CDR1 SGHTA, CDR2 FQGTGA. This CDR3 contains 14 residues. CDR3 nucleotides: TGTGCCAGCAGCCAGGGGGCAGGGACAACACCCCTCCACTTT. Protein: CASSQGAGTTPLHF.

The rearrangement uses TRBV9 and TRBJ2-7; 9 bases agree with TRBD1. With 2 bases clipped from V and 3 bases from J, the junction kept 0 bases outside the gene matches. Germline loops: CDR1 SGDLS, CDR2 YYNGEE. The CDR3 contains 13 residues. CDR3 sequence: CASSVDRGYEQYF. CDR3 coding DNA: TGTGCCAGCAGCGTGGACAGGGGCTACGAGCAGTACTTC.

This clone has just one count. The rearrangement links TRBV6-5 to TRBJ2-2, with D possibly matching TRBD2 (6 bases). The V gene's germline CDR1 is MNHEY and CDR2 SVGAGI. This CDR3 contains 16 residues. V lost 4 bases and J 0 bases, leaving 12 bases between the germline ends. The CDR3 DNA reads as TGTGCCAGCAGTTTGTGGGGGGATTCGAACACCGGGGAGCTGTTTTTT. This gives the protein CASSLWGDSNTGELFF.

The CDR3: CASSVVGWGPRYEQYF. Here the CDR3 DNA reads TGTGCCAGCAGCGTAGTGGGTTGGGGCCCAAGGTACGAGCAGTACTTC. J is TRBJ2-7 and V is TRBV9, with a tentative D call TRBD1 (5 bases). Germline V CDR1 and CDR2: SGDLS, YYNGEE. Trimming shortened V by 0 bases and J by 4 bases, and 17 bases separated the two germline ends. This CDR3 region has 16 residues. Variable domain in full (rest from reference TRBV9 and TRBJ2-7): DSGVTQTPKHLITATGQRVTLRCSPRSGDLSVYWYQQSLDQGLQFLIQYYNGEERAKGNILERFSAQQFPDLHSELNLSSLELGDSALYFCASSVVGWGPRYEQYFGPGTRLTVT.

The gene calls are TRBV9 and TRBJ2-5; 13 bases agree with TRBD2. The CDR3 is 16 amino acids. V lost 4 bases, J lost 5 bases, and 8 bases stayed unmatched. Germline loops: CDR1 SGDLS, CDR2 YYNGEE. CDR3 sequence: CASSPRLAGGLETQYF. Here the CDR3 DNA reads TGTGCCAGCAGCCCCAGACTAGCGGGAGGCCTGGAGACCCAGTACTTC.